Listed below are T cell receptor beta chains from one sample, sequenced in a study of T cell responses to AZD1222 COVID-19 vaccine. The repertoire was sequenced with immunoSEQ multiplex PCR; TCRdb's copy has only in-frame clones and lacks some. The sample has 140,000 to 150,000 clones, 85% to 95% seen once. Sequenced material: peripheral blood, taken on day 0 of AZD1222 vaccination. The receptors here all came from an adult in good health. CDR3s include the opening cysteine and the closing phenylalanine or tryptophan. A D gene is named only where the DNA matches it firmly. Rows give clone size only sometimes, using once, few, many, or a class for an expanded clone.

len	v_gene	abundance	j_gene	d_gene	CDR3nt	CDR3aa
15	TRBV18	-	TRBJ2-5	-	TGTGCCAGCTCACCGCAGCGTGGCGTAGAAGAGACCCAGTACTTC	CASSPQRGVEETQYF
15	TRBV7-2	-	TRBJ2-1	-	TGTGCCAGCAGCTTAGTCTCTAGGCTGGGGAATGAGCAGTTCTTC	CASSLVSRLGNEQFF
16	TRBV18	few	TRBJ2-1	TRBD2	TGTGCCAGCTCACGCACGACTAGCGGGGCGGGCAATGAGCAGTTCTTC	CASSRTTSGAGNEQFF
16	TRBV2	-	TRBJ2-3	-	TGTGCCACCCCCCCCCACCGGGGGGCTCGCACAGATACGCAGTATTTT	CATPPHRGARTDTQYF
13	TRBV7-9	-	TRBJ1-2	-	TGTGCCAGCAGCCTCGGTGGCTTTGGTGGCTACACCTTC	CASSLGGFGGYTF
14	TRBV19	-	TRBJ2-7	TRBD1	TGTGCCAGTAGTATGAGGGGGACAGGGGACGAGCAGTACTTC	CASSMRGTGDEQYF
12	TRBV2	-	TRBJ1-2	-	TGTGCCCTCAATGGTGGAACAGATGGCTACACCTTC	CALNGGTDGYTF
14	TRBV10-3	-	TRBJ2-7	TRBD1	TGTGCCATCAGCCGACAGGGGGATGCCTACGAGCAGTACTTC	CAISRQGDAYEQYF
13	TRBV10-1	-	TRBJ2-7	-	TGCGCCAGCAGTGAGAGGTACTCCTACGAGCAGTACTTC	CASSERYSYEQYF
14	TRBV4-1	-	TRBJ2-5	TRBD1	TGCGCCAGCAGCCAAGTACAGGGGGTTGAGACCCAGTACTTC	CASSQVQGVETQYF
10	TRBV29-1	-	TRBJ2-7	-	TGCAGCGTTATTGAGGGGGGGCAGTACTTC	CSVIEGGQYF
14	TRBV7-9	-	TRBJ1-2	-	TGTGCCAGCAGCTTAGAGGGCGTGGCGCGGGGCTACACCTTC	CASSLEGVARGYTF
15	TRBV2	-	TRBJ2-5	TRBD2	TGTGCCAGCAGAGGGGGACTAGCGGCCCAAGAGACCCAGTACTTC	CASRGGLAAQETQYF
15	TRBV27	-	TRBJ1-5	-	TGTGCCAGCAGTTTGAATCGCGGGACCAATCAGCCCCAGCATTTT	CASSLNRGTNQPQHF
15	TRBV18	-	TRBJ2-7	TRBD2	TGTGCCAGCTCCCCGACTAGCGGTAGCTCCTACGAGCAGTACTTC	CASSPTSGSSYEQYF
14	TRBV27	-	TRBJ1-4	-	TGTGCCAGCAGTTTATCCAGGGGATCTGAAAAACTGTTTTTT	CASSLSRGSEKLFF
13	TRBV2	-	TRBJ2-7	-	TGTGCCAGCATAGGGGGGCCTGGCCACGAGCAGTACTTC	CASIGGPGHEQYF
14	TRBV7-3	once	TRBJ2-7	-	TGTGCCAGCAGCTTAGGGCCAGATTCATACGAGCAGTACTTC	CASSLGPDSYEQYF
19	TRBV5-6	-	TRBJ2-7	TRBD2	TGTGCCAGCAGCTCTACCGGGACTAGCGGGAGTCGGCGCTCCTACGAGCAGTACTTC	CASSSTGTSGSRRSYEQYF
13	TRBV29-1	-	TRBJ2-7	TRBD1	TGCAGCGTGAACCGGGACAGGGGGCCGGAGCAGTACTTC	CSVNRDRGPEQYF
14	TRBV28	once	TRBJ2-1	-	TGTGCCAGCCTTGTTTCCGGGGCCACTAATGAGCAGTTCTTC	CASLVSGATNEQFF
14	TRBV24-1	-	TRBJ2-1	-	TGTGCCACCAGCTTCGGCCCCCCAACCAATGAGCAGTTCTTC	CATSFGPPTNEQFF
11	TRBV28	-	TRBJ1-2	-	TGTGCCAGCGGCGACGGAGGCGGCTACACCTTC	CASGDGGGYTF
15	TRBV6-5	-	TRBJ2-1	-	TGTGCCAGCAGTTCCGGGACACGGGTTCGCAATGAGCAGTTCTTC	CASSSGTRVRNEQFF
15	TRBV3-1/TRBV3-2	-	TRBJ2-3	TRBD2	TGTGCCAGCAGCCAAGTCGGGACTAGCATGGATACGCAGTATTTT	CASSQVGTSMDTQYF
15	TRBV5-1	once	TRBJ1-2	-	TGCGCCAGCAGCCCATACAGCGAGGTTATTGGGGGCTACACCTTC	CASSPYSEVIGGYTF
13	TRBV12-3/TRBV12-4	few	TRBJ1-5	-	TGTGCCAGCAGTTTTGGGGGCCATCAGCCCCAGCATTTT	CASSFGGHQPQHF
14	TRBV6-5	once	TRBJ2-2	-	TGTGCCAGCAGTCGCGCCCAGCGTGCCGGGGAGCTGTTTTTT	CASSRAQRAGELFF
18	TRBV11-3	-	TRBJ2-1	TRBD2	TGTGCCAGCAGCCATTCTAGCGGGGGGGCCAGCTCCTACAATGAGCAGTTCTTC	CASSHSSGGASSYNEQFF
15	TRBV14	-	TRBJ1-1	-	TGTGCCAGCAGCCACCGGACAGTGAGGAACACTGAAGCTTTCTTT	CASSHRTVRNTEAFF
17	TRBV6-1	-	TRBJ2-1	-	TGTGCCAGCAGTGAATCCCTCCTAGCGAGCTCCTACAATGAGCAGTTCTTC	CASSESLLASSYNEQFF
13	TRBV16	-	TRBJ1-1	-	TGTGCCAGCAGCCAATGGCTGAACACTGAAGCTTTCTTT	CASSQWLNTEAFF
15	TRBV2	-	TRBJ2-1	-	TGTGCCAGCAGTGAGCCGAGACAGGTTTACAATGAGCAGTTCTTC	CASSEPRQVYNEQFF
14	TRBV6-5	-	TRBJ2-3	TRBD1	TGTGCCAACGCCCCGGGACAGGGGGCAGATACGCAGTATTTT	CANAPGQGADTQYF
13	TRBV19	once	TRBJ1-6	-	TGTGCCAGTAGCCAGCGCTGGGATTCACCCCTCCACTTT	CASSQRWDSPLHF
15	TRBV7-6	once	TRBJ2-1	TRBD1	TGTGCCAGCAGCTTGAACAGGGGCTCCTACAATGAGCAGTTCTTC	CASSLNRGSYNEQFF
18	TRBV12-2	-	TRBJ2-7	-	TGTGCAAGTCGCTTAGCGAGGAGGAAGCGGGGGAGCTCCTACGAGCAGTACTTC	CASRLARRKRGSSYEQYF
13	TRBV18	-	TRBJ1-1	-	TGTGCCAGCTCAACTTATGGGGGCACTGAAGCTTTCTTT	CASSTYGGTEAFF
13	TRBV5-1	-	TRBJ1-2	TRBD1	TGCGCCAGCAGCTCGGACAGGTTCTATGGCTACACCTTC	CASSSDRFYGYTF
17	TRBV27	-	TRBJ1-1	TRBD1	TGTGCCAGCAGTTTATCCCTGGGACAGGGATCGAACACTGAAGCTTTCTTT	CASSLSLGQGSNTEAFF
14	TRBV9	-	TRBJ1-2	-	TGTGCCAGCAGCGCCCTGCCTAGCGACTATGGCTACACCTTC	CASSALPSDYGYTF
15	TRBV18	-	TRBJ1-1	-	TGTGCCAGCTCACCACAGAGGGGGGGCGTCACTGAAGCTTTCTTT	CASSPQRGGVTEAFF
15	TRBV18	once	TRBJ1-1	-	TGTGCCAGCTCACCGACCGGGCCGGCAGGCACTGAAGCTTTCTTT	CASSPTGPAGTEAFF
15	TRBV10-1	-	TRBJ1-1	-	TGCGCCAGAGGACGGGGGGACTTGTTTTGCACTGAAGCTTTCTTT	CARGRGDLFCTEAFF
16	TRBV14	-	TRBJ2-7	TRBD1	TGTGCCAGCAGCCTTTTACCGGGACAGGGGAAGGACGAGCAGTACTTC	CASSLLPGQGKDEQYF